Below, 22 T cell receptor beta chains from the same sample are listed, as sequenced in a study of cytomegalovirus exposure and HLA in healthy donors. The protocol was immunoSEQ multiplex PCR, while the TCRdb copy is restricted to in-frame clones and leaves out a portion. Here the sample spans 130,000 or so clones, more than 75% being singletons. Source material: PBMCs. Every receptor here comes from a woman aged 30 to 39 in good health and CMV-seronegative.

The chain recombines TRBV2 with TRBJ2-5; 7 nucleotides align to TRBD1. Germline CDR1 SNHLY, CDR2 FYNNEI. V was pared by 8 bases and J by 5 bases, with 17 bases of the junction left unmatched. The CDR3 loop spans 16 amino acids. CDR3 coding DNA: TGTGCCAGCTCGGCGAGTACTACAGGGGTAGGGGAGACCCAGTACTTC. Translation gives CASSASTTGVGETQYF.

The chain recombines TRBV18 with TRBJ2-1; 8 bases line up with TRBD2. J lost 9 bases, V lost 4 bases, and 11 bases had no gene match. Germline V lookup: CDR1 KGHSH, CDR2 LQKENI. This CDR3 is 15 amino acids long. CDR3 coding DNA: TGTGCCAGCTCACAAGAGCGGGGGCCAGCGAGTGAGCAGTTCTTC. Protein sequence: CASSQERGPASEQFF.

As concerns this clone: Other DNA sequences from this sample encode an identical CDR3 as well. The rearrangement joins TRBV18 to TRBJ2-3; TRBD2 agrees at 7 bases. V lost 2 bases and J lost 1; bases outside the gene matches: 3. The CDR3 is 15 amino acids. Germline V lookup: CDR1 KGHSH, CDR2 LQKENI. This chain's CDR3 is CASSPGLAGTDTQYF. As DNA, the CDR3 is TGTGCCAGCTCACCAGGGCTAGCGGGCACAGATACGCAGTATTTT.

The chain uses TRBV7-8 and TRBJ2-5, with a weak D call TRBD2 (6 bases). With 4 bases removed from V and 1 base from J, the gap between germline ends came to 10 bases. The CDR3 totals 14 residues. CDR1 is SGHVS and CDR2 is FQNEAQ in the germline V gene. The CDR3 DNA follows: TGTGCCAGCAGCTCTGGACTATTCCAAGAGACCCAGTACTTC. Residues: CASSSGLFQETQYF.

V is TRBV30 and J is TRBJ1-6; perhaps TRBD1 as D (6 bases). Germline V gives CDR1 GTSNPN, CDR2 SVGIG (reference sequence). Trimming removed 2 bases at V and 7 bases at J, with 12 bases between. CDR3 length equals 14 residues. CDR3 residues: CAWSRGQYNSPLHF. The CDR3 coding sequence is TGTGCCTGGAGTCGTGGACAGTACAATTCACCCCTCCACTTT.

This clone was detected only a few times. V is TRBV2 and J is TRBJ1-5, with D possibly TRBD1 on 5 matching bases. The length of the CDR3 is 15 residues. V lost 6 bases to trimming and J lost 0 bases, with 12 bases between them. Germline V gene sequence: CDR1 SNHLY, CDR2 FYNNEI. This chain's CDR3 is CASSYTGSSNQPQHF. CDR3 DNA: TGTGCCAGCAGCTATACAGGAAGTAGCAATCAGCCCCAGCATTTT.

The V call is TRBV18, the J call TRBJ2-5, with 7 bases identical to TRBD1. V lost 3 bases, J lost 2 bases, and 0 bases stayed unmatched. This CDR3 comprises 13 residues. Germline loops: CDR1 KGHSH, CDR2 LQKENI. CDR3 sequence reads: CASSPTGQETQYF. CDR3 in DNA: TGTGCCAGCTCACCGACAGGGCAAGAGACCCAGTACTTC.

The chain carries TRBV5-5 and TRBJ1-1; D is unresolved. This CDR3 has 17 residues. Trimming took off 3 bases at V and 0 bases at J, with 18 bases between the two ends. Germline V gene data show CDR1 as SGHKS and CDR2 as YYEKEE (reference sequence). This CDR3 is CASSSQFSLRMNTEAFF. DNA for the CDR3: TGTGCCAGCAGCTCTCAATTTAGTCTGCGGATGAACACTGAAGCTTTCTTT.

This clone was seen only once. This chain links TRBV10-3 with TRBJ1-1; 7 bases fit TRBD1. CDR3 length: 13 residues. Germline CDR1 and CDR2: ENHRY and SYGVKD. The trim removed 7 bases at V and 2 bases at J, leaving 4 bases unmatched. The CDR3 sequence: CAINRQGNTEAFF. DNA for the CDR3: TGTGCCATCAATAGACAGGGAAACACTGAAGCTTTCTTT.

This chain connects TRBV9 to TRBJ2-2; TRBD2 matches at 11 bases. CDR3 length: 16 amino acids. CDR1 and CDR2 from the germline V gene are SGDLS and YYNGEE. Losses at the gene ends were 4 bases for V and 3 bases for J; bases not matched to a gene: 5. DNA for the CDR3: TGTGCCAGCAGCCCCAGACTAGCGGGGTACACCGGGGAGCTGTTTTTT. It is translated as CASSPRLAGYTGELFF. Drawing the rest from reference TRBV9 and TRBJ2-2, the complete variable domain is DSGVTQTPKHLITATGQRVTLRCSPRSGDLSVYWYQQSLDQGLQFLIQYYNGEERAKGNILERFSAQQFPDLHSELNLSSLELGDSALYFCASSPRLAGYTGELFFGEGSRLTVL.

V gene TRBV7-9 combines with J gene TRBJ2-1, with 11 bases matching TRBD2. CDR3 length: 17 residues. Per germline, CDR1 SEHNR and CDR2 FQNEAQ (reference sequence). J lost 0 bases, V lost 3 bases, and 4 bases had no gene match. CDR3 protein: CASSLGTSGSSYNEQFF. The DNA of the CDR3 is TGTGCCAGCAGCTTGGGGACTAGCGGAAGCTCCTACAATGAGCAGTTCTTC.

V usage is TRBV2 and J usage is TRBJ2-7; TRBD2 aligns across 11 bases. The CDR3 sequence is 14 residues long. J was trimmed by 7 bases and V by 5 bases; bases with no gene match: 7. Looked up from germline, CDR1 is SNHLY and CDR2 is FYNNEI. In DNA form, the CDR3 reads TGTGCCAGCAGTATTAGCGGGGGGGCTTTGGAGCAGTACTTC. Protein sequence: CASSISGGALEQYF.

The J gene is TRBJ2-6, the V gene TRBV9; unclear D gene. Trimming removed 0 bases at V and 1 base at J, with 5 bases between. The germline gives CDR1 SGDLS, CDR2 YYNGEE. The CDR3 consists of 15 residues. CDR3 residues: CASSVAFSGANVLTF. CDR3 DNA: TGTGCCAGCAGCGTAGCATTTTCTGGGGCCAACGTCCTGACTTTC. Full variable domain (remainder filled in from reference TRBV9 and TRBJ2-6): DSGVTQTPKHLITATGQRVTLRCSPRSGDLSVYWYQQSLDQGLQFLIQYYNGEERAKGNILERFSAQQFPDLHSELNLSSLELGDSALYFCASSVAFSGANVLTFGAGSRLTVL.

The chain carries TRBV18 and TRBJ1-3; D unresolved. The CDR3 spans 14 residues. V lost 3 bases, J lost 0 bases, and 6 bases lay in between. Germline V gene data show CDR1 as KGHSH and CDR2 as LQKENI. In nucleotides, the CDR3 is TGTGCCAGCTCACCGGCATTCTCTGGAAACACCATATATTTT. It is translated as CASSPAFSGNTIYF.

The chain has TRBV6-1 and TRBJ2-2; tentative D call: TRBD2 (5 bases). CDR3 size: 14 residues. V dropped 6 bases and J dropped 3 bases, with 11 bases sitting between them. From germline, CDR1 is MNHNS and CDR2 SASEGT. CDR3 DNA: TGTGCCAGCAGGGGCCACGGGGACACCGGGGAGCTGTTTTTT. Residues: CASRGHGDTGELFF.

The chain couples TRBV30 to TRBJ1-4; D perhaps matches TRBD1 (5 bases). CDR3 length: 14 amino acids. The V end lost 2 bases, the J end lost 6 bases, and 13 bases lay between the germline ends. Germline CDR1 GTSNPN, CDR2 SVGIG (reference sequence). The CDR3 is CAWSSGTMDEKLFF. In nucleotides, the CDR3 is TGTGCCTGGAGTTCCGGGACTATGGATGAAAAACTGTTTTTT. The entire variable domain, with the rest obtained from reference TRBV30 and TRBJ1-4, is as follows: SQTIHQWPATLVQPVGSPLSLECTVEGTSNPNLYWYRQAAGRGLQLLFYSVGIGQISSEVPQNLSASRPQDRQFILSSKKLLLSDSGFYLCAWSSGTMDEKLFFGSGTQLSVL.

The chain is built from TRBV13 and TRBJ2-7; a possible D gene is TRBD2 (6 bases). Trimming removed 5 bases at V and 3 bases at J, with 17 bases between. This CDR3 has 15 residues. Germline CDR1 is PRHDT and CDR2 is FYEKMQ (reference sequence). CDR3 sequence (DNA): TGTGCCAGCAGCACCGGGGCCTCCGGGGGCTACGAGCAGTACTTC. Translating gives CASSTGASGGYEQYF.

The chain is built from TRBV6-1 and TRBJ1-6; 9 nucleotides agree with TRBD1. The CDR3 length is 11 residues. Germline lookup yields CDR1 MNHNS and CDR2 SASEGT. The CDR3 spells CGTGENSPLHF. The CDR3 DNA sequence: TGTGGGACAGGGGAGAATTCACCCCTCCACTTT.

The chain links TRBV4-1 to TRBJ2-7; D is possibly TRBD1 (7 bases). CDR3 length: 17 amino acids. The V gene lost 0 bases and the J gene lost 1 base, with 16 bases spanning the gap. Germline V gene data show CDR1 as MGHRA and CDR2 as YSYEKL. The CDR3 coding sequence is TGCGCCAGCAGCCAAGATTGGTTGGCGGGACAGTCCTACGAGCAGTACTTC. Amino acid sequence: CASSQDWLAGQSYEQYF.

This chain joins TRBV7-6 and TRBJ2-1; 11 bases are a match to TRBD1. This CDR3 is 18 amino acids long. Germline values: CDR1 SGHVS, CDR2 FNYEAQ. After removal of 4 bases from V and 6 bases from J, the junction contained 14 bases not matched to a gene. As DNA, the CDR3 is TGTGCCAGCAGCTCCTTTGGACCCGGTGGGACAGGGGGCAATGAGCAGTTCTTC. Amino acids: CASSSFGPGGTGGNEQFF.

The rearrangement links TRBV4-1 to TRBJ2-3; 13 nucleotides line up with TRBD2. The CDR3 has 16 residues. With V trimmed by 4 bases and J by 2 bases, 3 bases remained unmatched. In germline, CDR1 is MGHRA, CDR2 YSYEKL. The CDR3 region has the DNA TGCGCCAGCAGCCCAGGACTAGCGGGGGTCACAGATACGCAGTATTTT. This gives the protein CASSPGLAGVTDTQYF.

The table lists this clone with a few counts. CDR3 loop: CASSVGLPNEQFF. For the CDR3, the DNA is TGTGCCAGCAGCGTAGGGCTTCCCAATGAGCAGTTCTTC. This chain links TRBV9 with TRBJ2-1; no firm D call. The length of the CDR3 is 13 residues. Trimming removed 0 bases at V and 6 bases at J, with 7 bases between. Germline loops: CDR1 SGDLS, CDR2 YYNGEE.